A selection of T cell receptor beta chains follows, all from one sample in a study of T cells in Graves' hyperthyroidism and ophthalmopathy. MiXCR, applied by TCRdb to the multiplex PCR reads, yields one record per CDR3 protein. The sample records approximately 690,000 distinct CDR3 sequences, around 20% being singletons. Sequenced material: blood. The origin of the receptors is a man aged 25 to 40 with Graves' ophthalmopathy. Both conserved end residues are part of each CDR3.

cdr3_aa: CASSLVVVGAGGYTF
v_call: TRBV28
j_call: TRBJ1-2

cdr3_aa: CASTKNVGDNEQFF
v_call: TRBV11-2
j_call: TRBJ2-1

cdr3_aa: CASSVRQAAVRFEGNQPQHF
v_call: TRBV6-1
j_call: TRBJ1-5

cdr3_aa: CASSEERGSGYTF
v_call: TRBV2
j_call: TRBJ1-2

cdr3_aa: CASSVAGGYTF
v_call: TRBV9
j_call: TRBJ1-2

cdr3_aa: CASSQTRVETQYF
v_call: TRBV7-2
j_call: TRBJ2-5

cdr3_aa: CASSYRVGEQYF
v_call: TRBV6-5
j_call: TRBJ2-7

cdr3_aa: CASSLEEYLNTEAFF
v_call: TRBV5-1
j_call: TRBJ1-1

cdr3_aa: CASSPRTGGADEQFF
v_call: TRBV27
j_call: TRBJ2-1

cdr3_aa: CAWRDYNEQFF
v_call: TRBV30
j_call: TRBJ2-1

cdr3_aa: CASSSLAGTDTQYF
v_call: TRBV5-1
j_call: TRBJ2-3

cdr3_aa: CASSYSVDRENGYTF
v_call: TRBV6-6
j_call: TRBJ1-2

cdr3_aa: CASSGERESNEQFF
v_call: TRBV28
j_call: TRBJ2-1

cdr3_aa: CASSLVPGSYQPQHF
v_call: TRBV5-1
j_call: TRBJ1-5

cdr3_aa: CASSYSLSRSGNTIYF
v_call: TRBV28
j_call: TRBJ1-3

cdr3_aa: CASSPSRDSFPHF
v_call: TRBV18
j_call: TRBJ2-5

cdr3_aa: CASSSEGAKRYNEQFF
v_call: TRBV3-1
j_call: TRBJ2-1

cdr3_aa: CSVRIEGQAYF
v_call: TRBV29-1
j_call: TRBJ2-3

cdr3_aa: CASSLHNRGSPLHF
v_call: TRBV11-2
j_call: TRBJ1-6

cdr3_aa: CASSSGLAGDEQYF
v_call: TRBV12-3/TRBV12-4
j_call: TRBJ2-7

cdr3_aa: CASSVGGGSSYNEQFF
v_call: TRBV9
j_call: TRBJ2-1

cdr3_aa: CASRRWEQYF
v_call: TRBV2
j_call: TRBJ2-7

cdr3_aa: CASSLGERWERYF
v_call: TRBV7-8
j_call: TRBJ2-7

cdr3_aa: CAWSRVFSPLHF
v_call: TRBV30
j_call: TRBJ1-6

cdr3_aa: CSATGLDRPALNTEAFF
v_call: TRBV20-1
j_call: TRBJ1-1

cdr3_aa: CASSRRGTNEKLFF
v_call: TRBV18
j_call: TRBJ1-4

cdr3_aa: CASSSAASGFTDTQYF
v_call: TRBV28
j_call: TRBJ2-3

cdr3_aa: CASGSFTDTQYF
v_call: TRBV12-5
j_call: TRBJ2-3

cdr3_aa: CASSQREGKNIQYF
v_call: TRBV3-1
j_call: TRBJ2-4

cdr3_aa: CASEAGTSYNEQFF
v_call: TRBV6-2/TRBV6-3
j_call: TRBJ2-1